These 8 T cell receptor beta chains were sequenced from one sample in a study of PD-1 blockade in classical Hodgkin lymphoma. The assay was immunoSEQ multiplex PCR, and TCRdb's table has in-frame clones only and misses some. The sample lists around 25,000 clones, approximately 78% occurring once. Every single patient, without exception, relapsed after autologous stem cell transplantation, and brentuximab vedotin exposure varied. Sequenced here: peripheral blood mononuclear cells (PBMCs), sampled before the second cycle of nivolumab. The source of these receptors is a human donor with classical Hodgkin lymphoma.

This chain joins TRBV7-9 and TRBJ1-2; D unclear. Germline CDR1 is SEHNR and CDR2 is FQNEAQ (reference sequence). Trimming took 5 bases from V and 8 from J, leaving 12 bases between them. The CDR3 has 12 amino acids. CDR3 bases: TGTGCCAGCAGCCAAGACCGATCAGGCTACACCTTC. Its protein is CASSQDRSGYTF.

The rearrangement joins TRBV5-6 to TRBJ1-1; TRBD1 agrees at 8 bases. Looked up from germline, CDR1 is SGHDT and CDR2 is YYEEEE. With 4 bases clipped from V and 1 base from J, the junction kept 3 bases outside the gene matches. The CDR3 runs to 14 residues. The CDR3 coding sequence is TGTGCCAGCAGCCGAACAGGGGGGAACACTGAAGCTTTCTTT. Amino acid sequence: CASSRTGGNTEAFF.

The chain has TRBV4-1 and TRBJ2-7, with D possibly being TRBD2 (7 bases). The CDR3 sequence is 16 residues long. CDR1 is MGHRA and CDR2 is YSYEKL in the germline V gene. Deletions cut 5 bases from V and 5 bases from J, with 22 bases between. The CDR3 DNA sequence: TGCGCCAGCAGCGAATCGGGGGGCATTGGCTCGGACGAGCAGTACTTC. It is translated as CASSESGGIGSDEQYF.

The chain combines TRBV9 with TRBJ2-5; 7 positions match TRBD2. This CDR3 has 14 residues. Trimming cost V 2 bases and J 4 bases; bases outside gene matches: 5. Germline V lookup: CDR1 SGDLS, CDR2 YYNGEE. In DNA, the CDR3 is TGTGCCAGCAGCGTCGGGGGGAAACTAGAGACCCAGTACTTC. Translating gives CASSVGGKLETQYF. The variable domain in full, with the rest retrieved from reference TRBV9 and TRBJ2-5, is DSGVTQTPKHLITATGQRVTLRCSPRSGDLSVYWYQQSLDQGLQFLIQYYNGEERAKGNILERFSAQQFPDLHSELNLSSLELGDSALYFCASSVGGKLETQYFGPGTRLLVL.

The chain joins TRBV27 to TRBJ2-7, with 8 bases that match TRBD1. Trimming removed 4 bases from V and 0 bases from J; junction bases left unmatched: 5. CDR1 MNHEY and CDR2 SMNVEV come from the germline V gene (reference sequence). The CDR3 loop spans 15 amino acids. The CDR3 nucleotides are TGTGCCAGCAGTTCGACAGGGGTGAGCTCCTACGAGCAGTACTTC. Translating it yields CASSSTGVSSYEQYF.

The V and J genes are TRBV11-1 and TRBJ2-4, with 7 nucleotides matching TRBD1. V trimming: 4 bases; J trimming: 4 bases; junction bases outside the gene matches: 7. The CDR3 runs to 15 residues. Per germline, CDR1 SGHAT and CDR2 FQDESV (reference sequence). This CDR3 reads CASSSVGTVKNIQYF. CDR3 sequence (DNA): TGTGCCAGCAGCTCAGTTGGGACAGTGAAAAACATTCAGTACTTC.

The chain is built from TRBV28 and TRBJ1-2; D is ambiguous. The CDR3 is made up of 17 amino acids. Germline values: CDR1 MDHEN, CDR2 SYDVKM. V was clipped by 9 bases and J by 1 base, with 24 bases between them. CDR3 DNA sequence: TGTGCCAGACCTTTTCGCGCCTGGGCAGAAGATAACTATGGCTACACCTTC. Its translation is CARPFRAWAEDNYGYTF.

The chain recombines TRBV7-2 with TRBJ1-2; D gene uncertain. The V end was cut by 0 bases, the J end by 7 bases, with 12 bases between. Germline V gene sequence: CDR1 SGHTA, CDR2 FQGNSA. This CDR3 comprises 14 residues. The CDR3 protein is CASSLAGPAFGYTF. Here the CDR3 DNA reads TGTGCCAGCAGCTTAGCGGGTCCGGCCTTTGGCTACACCTTC.